This passage covers 6 T cell receptor beta chains from one sample sequenced in a study of blood T cell repertoires in COVID-19. The protocol was immunoSEQ multiplex PCR, while the TCRdb copy is restricted to in-frame clones and leaves out a portion. The sample has 250,000 to 350,000 clones, around nine tenths seen once. Sequenced: peripheral blood. The receptor set was obtained from a man aged 25-45 years with acute or convalescent COVID-19.

V is TRBV7-9 and J is TRBJ2-7; D is unclear. Germline CDR1 SEHNR, CDR2 FQNEAQ (reference sequence). This CDR3 is 14 amino acids long. The V end lost 2 bases, the J end lost 2 bases, and 10 bases lay between the germline ends. The DNA of the CDR3 is TGTGCCAGCAGCTTAATAAGAACACCCTACGAGCAGTACTTC. Translating gives CASSLIRTPYEQYF.

V gene TRBV9 combines with J gene TRBJ2-3, with a weak D call TRBD1 (6 bases). The CDR3 totals 14 residues. Germline V lookup: CDR1 SGDLS, CDR2 YYNGEE. V dropped 5 bases and J dropped 1 base, with 11 bases sitting between them. Written as DNA, the CDR3 is TGTGCCAGCAGAGCAGGGGTAGGCACAGATACGCAGTATTTT. Residues: CASRAGVGTDTQYF.

V and J are TRBV6-6 and TRBJ1-5; 7 bases align to TRBD1. Germline assignment: CDR1 MNHNY and CDR2 SVGAGI (reference sequence). The CDR3 has 13 amino acids. J lost 5 bases, V lost 6 bases, and 4 bases had no gene match. CDR3 bases: TGTGCCAGCAGGGGACAGTACGATCAGCCCCAGCATTTT. It encodes CASRGQYDQPQHF.

The J gene is TRBJ1-3, the V gene TRBV11-2; D gene ambiguous. Germline V gene data show CDR1 as SGHAT and CDR2 as FQNNGV. CDR3 length: 17 amino acids. Trimming removed 6 bases at V and 0 bases at J, with 18 bases between. CDR3 DNA: TGTGCCAGCAGAGATACGGTGGGCAGTCTCTCTGGAAACACCATATATTTT. The encoded protein is CASRDTVGSLSGNTIYF. Full variable domain (rest looked up from reference TRBV11-2 and TRBJ1-3): EAGVAQSPRYKIIEKRQSVAFWCNPISGHATLYWYQQILGQGPKLLIQFQNNGVVDDSQLPKDRFSAERLKGVDSTLKIQPAKLEDSAVYLCASRDTVGSLSGNTIYFGEGSWLTVV.

This chain links TRBV2 with TRBJ1-6; D is possibly TRBD1 (6 bases). V was clipped by 2 bases and J by 2 bases, with 10 bases between them. Per germline, CDR1 SNHLY and CDR2 FYNNEI. CDR3 length equals 16 residues. The CDR3 spells CASSERQGPYNSPLHF. For the CDR3, the DNA is TGTGCCAGCAGTGAAAGGCAGGGGCCCTATAATTCACCCCTCCACTTT.

The chain combines TRBV6-5 with TRBJ1-2; D possibly corresponds to TRBD1 (5 bases). The CDR3 totals 12 residues. The germline V gene has CDR1 MNHEY and CDR2 SVGAGI. The germline V and J ends were trimmed by 6 bases and 8 bases, with 13 bases remaining between them. DNA of the CDR3: TGTGCCAGCAGAACAGGCGTAGAGGGCTACACCTTC. This gives the protein CASRTGVEGYTF.